The 24 T cell receptor beta chains reported below all come from one sample, sequenced in a study of cytomegalovirus exposure and HLA in healthy donors. Some clones are missing from TCRdb's copy, which holds only in-frame ones; the method was immunoSEQ multiplex PCR. The data show some 120,000 clones, approximately 90% seen once. The sequencing input was PBMCs. The source is a woman in her late teens or twenties in good health and CMV-seronegative.

V and J are TRBV5-1 and TRBJ2-3; weak D call: TRBD2 (5 bases). The V gene's germline CDR1 is SGHRS and CDR2 YFSETQ. The CDR3 runs 16 residues. V dropped 2 bases and J dropped 0 bases, with 13 bases sitting between them. The DNA for the CDR3 is TGCGCCAGCAGCTTTAGAGGGCCCTCTAGCACAGATACGCAGTATTTT. It is translated as CASSFRGPSSTDTQYF.

The J gene is TRBJ2-2, the V gene TRBV10-1; tentative D call: TRBD2 (6 bases). V was shortened by 4 bases and J by 4 bases, with 10 bases between the two germline ends. The CDR3 spans 14 residues. Germline V gives CDR1 WNHNN, CDR2 SYGVQD (reference sequence). In DNA form, the CDR3 reads TGCGCCAGCAGTGCCGGGGGAGGCACCGGGGAGCTGTTTTTT. Residues: CASSAGGGTGELFF.

The V gene is TRBV6-4, the J gene TRBJ2-1; TRBD1 matches 11 bases. Germline values: CDR1 MRHNA, CDR2 SNTAGT. The V segment lost 5 bases and the J segment 5 bases; nucleotides outside the gene matches: 5. This CDR3 comprises 15 residues. CDR3 in DNA: TGTGCCAGCAGTCGGGACAGGGGGGGAAACAATGAGCAGTTCTTC. This encodes CASSRDRGGNNEQFF.

The chain has TRBV6-6 and TRBJ1-2; D not certain. V was shortened by 6 bases and J by 2 bases, with 10 bases between the two germline ends. Germline CDR1 is MNHNY and CDR2 is SVGAGI (reference sequence). The CDR3 sequence is 13 residues long. CDR3 amino acids: CASSPGGNYGYTF. As DNA, the CDR3 is TGTGCCAGCAGCCCCGGAGGGAACTATGGCTACACCTTC.

The chain carries TRBV7-2 and TRBJ1-1, with 11 bases matching TRBD1. The germline CDR1 and CDR2 sequences are SGHTA and FQGNSA. Trimming at V came to 5 bases and at J to 2 bases, leaving 4 bases not matched to a gene. The CDR3 contains 15 residues. The CDR3 DNA reads TGTGCCAGCAGCCCCAGGACAGGGGGCAACACTGAAGCTTTCTTT. Translating it yields CASSPRTGGNTEAFF.

CDR3 nucleotides: TGTGCCAGCAGGTCGGGACAGGGGGCCGCGGGCTATGGCTACACCTTC. Translation gives CASRSGQGAAGYGYTF. The V call is TRBV2, the J call TRBJ1-2, with TRBD1 matching over 12 bases. CDR1 and CDR2 (germline): SNHLY, FYNNEI. The CDR3 covers 16 residues. The V segment lost 6 bases and the J segment 4 bases; nucleotides outside the gene matches: 9. The entire variable domain, with the rest obtained from reference TRBV2 and TRBJ1-2, is as follows: EPEVTQTPSHQVTQMGQEVILRCVPISNHLYFYWYRQILGQKVEFLVSFYNNEISEKSEIFDDQFSVERPDGSNFTLKIRSTKLEDSAMYFCASRSGQGAAGYGYTFGSGTRLTVV.

The CDR3: CASSYSPGTPGEQYF. The CDR3 DNA follows: TGTGCCAGCAGTTATTCCCCGGGGACACCGGGTGAGCAGTACTTC. The chain has TRBV6-5 and TRBJ2-7; D perhaps matches TRBD1 (6 bases). CDR3 length equals 15 residues. Per germline, CDR1 MNHEY and CDR2 SVGAGI. Trimming removed 3 bases at V and 7 bases at J, with 19 bases between.

The chain links TRBV30 to TRBJ2-3, with 7 bases matching TRBD2. Germline V CDR1 and CDR2: GTSNPN, SVGIG (reference sequence). The CDR3 is made up of 15 amino acids. V lost 5 bases to trimming and J lost 3 bases; unmatched junction nucleotides: 11. Written as DNA, the CDR3 is TGTGCCTGGGGAAAGAATAGCGGGCCAACAGATACGCAGTATTTT. This gives the protein CAWGKNSGPTDTQYF.

This rearrangement joins TRBV7-9 to TRBJ2-3; TRBD2 is a possible D gene (6 bases). The germline CDR1 and CDR2 sequences are SEHNR and FQNEAQ (reference sequence). This CDR3 contains 12 residues. V was pared by 5 bases and J by 6 bases, with 9 bases between. The CDR3 nucleotides are TGTGCCAGCAGCGGGAGGTTGGATACGCAGTATTTT. This encodes CASSGRLDTQYF.

The chain uses TRBV4-2 and TRBJ2-7, with 7 bases fitting TRBD2. The J segment lost 0 bases and the V segment lost 3 bases, leaving 11 bases of the junction unmatched. The CDR3 runs to 17 residues. CDR1 and CDR2 (germline): LGHNA, YNFKEQ. CDR3 sequence (DNA): TGTGCCAGCAGCCAGACCCGGGCGGGAGACACCTCCTACGAGCAGTACTTC. The encoded protein is CASSQTRAGDTSYEQYF.

This clone has just a few counts. The CDR3 DNA follows: TGTGCTAGTGGTTTGGTACAGGGACTAGGGGGGTGGAGAGAGCAGTACTTC. Translating it yields CASGLVQGLGGWREQYF. V usage is TRBV12-5 and J usage is TRBJ2-7; TRBD2 aligns across 8 bases. The CDR3 length is 17 residues. Germline CDR1 is LGHNT and CDR2 is FRNRAP. The junction had 14 bases not matched to a gene; V was cut back by 0 bases and J by 7 bases.

The rearrangement joins TRBV18 to TRBJ2-6; 9 positions agree with TRBD1. The length of the CDR3 is 20 residues. Germline CDR1 KGHSH, CDR2 LQKENI. Trimming cost V 4 bases and J 1 base; bases outside gene matches: 14. CDR3 in amino acids: CASSLLPPGQGPSGANVLTF. Written as DNA, the CDR3 is TGTGCCAGCTCACTCCTACCGCCGGGACAGGGCCCGTCTGGGGCCAACGTCCTGACTTTC.

The chain employs TRBV2 and TRBJ1-6, with 7 bases identical to TRBD1. CDR1 is SNHLY and CDR2 is FYNNEI in the germline V gene. V shed 7 bases, J shed 2 bases, and the junction held 5 bases outside the gene matches. The CDR3 has 15 amino acids. Written as DNA, the CDR3 is TGTGCCAGCATGGGGGGACAGACCTATAATTCACCCCTCCACTTT. It codes for CASMGGQTYNSPLHF.

The chain is built from TRBV19 and TRBJ1-5; 7 bases match TRBD1. Germline CDR1 is LNHDA and CDR2 is SQIVND (reference sequence). The V gene end was trimmed by 3 bases and the J gene end by 6 bases; junction bases not matched to a gene: 8. The CDR3 has 15 residues. CDR3 protein: CASSIATGQSQPQHF. CDR3 DNA: TGTGCCAGTAGTATCGCGACAGGGCAGAGTCAGCCCCAGCATTTT.

The V gene is TRBV30, the J gene TRBJ1-2; unclear D gene. V lost 0 bases to trimming and J lost 7 bases, with 6 bases between them. The CDR3 length is 11 residues. The germline V gene encodes CDR1 GTSNPN and CDR2 SVGIG (reference sequence). Here the CDR3 DNA reads TGTGCCTGGAGTGTAAGGAGTGGCTACACCTTC. It specifies CAWSVRSGYTF. Using reference TRBV30 and TRBJ1-2 for the parts outside the CDR3, the full variable domain is SQTIHQWPATLVQPVGSPLSLECTVEGTSNPNLYWYRQAAGRGLQLLFYSVGIGQISSEVPQNLSASRPQDRQFILSSKKLLLSDSGFYLCAWSVRSGYTFGSGTRLTVV.

This clone was observed once. The gene calls are TRBV4-3 and TRBJ2-2, with TRBD1 matching over 8 bases. V was pared by 4 bases and J by 8 bases, with 6 bases of the junction left unmatched. Per the germline V gene, CDR1 is LGHNA and CDR2 is YSLEER. The CDR3 extends over 14 amino acids. The DNA of the CDR3 is TGCGCCAGCAGCCTAGACCAGGGGGCGGGGGAGCTGTTTTTT. Translated: CASSLDQGAGELFF.

V gene TRBV6-1 combines with J gene TRBJ2-7, with D uncertain. The CDR3 contains 15 residues. Germline V gene lookup returns CDR1 MNHNS and CDR2 SASEGT. V lost 7 bases to trimming and J lost 2 bases, with 18 bases between them. The CDR3: CASKESRSPTYEQYF. Here the CDR3 DNA reads TGTGCCAGCAAGGAGAGTAGGTCCCCCACCTACGAGCAGTACTTC.

The gene calls are TRBV18 and TRBJ2-5; TRBD1 agrees at 8 bases. Germline V gene lookup returns CDR1 KGHSH and CDR2 LQKENI. Trimming cost V 1 base and J 5 bases; bases outside gene matches: 3. CDR3 length: 14 amino acids. CDR3 nucleotides: TGTGCCAGCTCACCACGGACAGGGTGGGAGACCCAGTACTTC. Translation: CASSPRTGWETQYF.

The V and J genes are TRBV18 and TRBJ2-7; 7 nucleotides match TRBD2. This CDR3 region has 15 residues. Trimming at V came to 0 bases and at J to 0 bases, leaving 2 bases not matched to a gene. Germline loops: CDR1 KGHSH, CDR2 LQKENI. In nucleotides, the CDR3 is TGTGCCAGCTCACCACCGAGCGGGAACTCCTACGAGCAGTACTTC. It yields the protein CASSPPSGNSYEQYF.

The chain recombines TRBV6-6 with TRBJ2-3, with 10 nucleotides matching TRBD2. The V gene's germline CDR1 is MNHNY and CDR2 SVGAGI (reference sequence). This CDR3 is built from 16 residues. Losses at the gene ends were 2 bases for V and 1 base for J; bases not matched to a gene: 3. The CDR3 DNA follows: TGTGCCAGCAGTTACCACCTAGCGGGAGGCACAGATACGCAGTATTTT. It is translated as CASSYHLAGGTDTQYF.

The chain combines TRBV7-9 with TRBJ2-5; 9 bases fit TRBD2. After removal of 1 base from V and 9 bases from J, the junction contained 3 bases not matched to a gene. The V gene's germline CDR1 is SEHNR and CDR2 FQNEAQ (reference sequence). This CDR3 comprises 13 residues. The chain's CDR3 is CASSLGAGGPQYF. CDR3 coding DNA: TGTGCCAGCAGCTTAGGGGCGGGGGGGCCCCAGTACTTC.

This rearrangement joins TRBV6-5 to TRBJ1-1; D unresolved. The V gene's germline CDR1 is MNHEY and CDR2 SVGAGI. There are 15 residues in the CDR3. Trimming removed 6 bases from V and 1 base from J, with 15 bases in between. The CDR3 DNA reads TGTGCCAGCAGGGTCCCGGGGTCAGCGAACACTGAAGCTTTCTTT. Translated: CASRVPGSANTEAFF.

The V gene is TRBV7-9, the J gene TRBJ2-1; D call uncertain. This CDR3 has 14 residues. The germline V gene has CDR1 SEHNR and CDR2 FQNEAQ (reference sequence). Trimming removed 3 bases from V and 5 bases from J, with 11 bases in between. This chain's CDR3 is CASSFVLDHNEQFF. CDR3 bases: TGTGCCAGCAGCTTCGTCCTAGACCACAATGAGCAGTTCTTC.

As DNA, the CDR3 is TGTGCCAGCAGTTTATCGACAGGGGTCGGTGGGGAGACCCAGTACTTC. It yields the protein CASSLSTGVGGETQYF. The J gene is TRBJ2-5, the V gene TRBV27, with 8 bases identical to TRBD1. V lost 0 bases, J lost 5 bases, and 8 bases stayed unmatched. There are 16 residues in the CDR3. Germline assignment: CDR1 MNHEY and CDR2 SMNVEV (reference sequence).